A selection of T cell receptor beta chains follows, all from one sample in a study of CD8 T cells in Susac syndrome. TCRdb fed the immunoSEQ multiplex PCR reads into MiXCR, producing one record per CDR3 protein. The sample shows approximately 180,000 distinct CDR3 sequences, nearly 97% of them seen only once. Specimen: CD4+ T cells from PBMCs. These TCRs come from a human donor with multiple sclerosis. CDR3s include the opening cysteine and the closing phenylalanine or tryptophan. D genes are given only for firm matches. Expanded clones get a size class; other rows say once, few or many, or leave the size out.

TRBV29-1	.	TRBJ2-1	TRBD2	TGCAGCGTTGAGCGCGGGGGGGCGTCTTCCTACAATGAGCAGTTCTTC	CSVERGGASSYNEQFF
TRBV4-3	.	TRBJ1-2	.	TGCGCCAGCAGCCAAGATCTAGGGGTGGGGTATGGCTACACCTTC	CASSQDLGVGYGYTF
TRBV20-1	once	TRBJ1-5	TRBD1	TGCAGTGCTACATACGGGGGACAGACTCAGCCCCAGCATTTT	CSATYGGQTQPQHF
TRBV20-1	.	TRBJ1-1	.	TGCAGTGCTAGAGATCCCACTGAAGCTTTCTTT	CSARDPTEAFF
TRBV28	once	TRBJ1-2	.	TGTGCCAGCAGTTTGGAGAGCTATGGCTACACCTTC	CASSLESYGYTF
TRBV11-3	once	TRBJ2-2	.	TGTGCCAGCAGCTTAGATTTCAGGGTCAGGACCGGGGAGCTGTTTTTT	CASSLDFRVRTGELFF
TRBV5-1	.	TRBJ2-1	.	TGCGCCAGCAGGAGAGAGGGGGAAAACTACAATGAGCAGTTCTTC	CASRREGENYNEQFF
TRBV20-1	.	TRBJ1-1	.	TGCAGAGCAACAGGCATTGAAGCTTTCTTT	CRATGIEAFF
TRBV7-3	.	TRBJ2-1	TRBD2	TGTGCCAGCAGCTCCCGCTCGGGGGGGCGCAATGAGCAGTTCTTC	CASSSRSGGRNEQFF
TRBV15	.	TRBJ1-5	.	TGTGCCACCAGCAGAGATCGCCCCCCGGCGCATTTT	CATSRDRPPAHF
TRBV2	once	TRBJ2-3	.	TGTGCCAGCATGGGGGGATGGTCCACAGATACGCAGTATTTT	CASMGGWSTDTQYF
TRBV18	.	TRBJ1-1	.	TGTGCCAGCTCACCTCAGACAATAGGCACTGAAGCTTTCTTT	CASSPQTIGTEAFF
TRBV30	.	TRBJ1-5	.	TGTGCCTGGAGCTTAGGGTTTTATAGCAATCAGCCCCAGCATTTT	CAWSLGFYSNQPQHF
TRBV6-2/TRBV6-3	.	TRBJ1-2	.	TGTGCCAGCAGTTACGGGGCACAATGGTACACCTTC	CASSYGAQWYTF
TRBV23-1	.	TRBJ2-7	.	TGCGCCAGCAGTCAATCAGGACACCACTCCTACGAGCAGTACTTC	CASSQSGHHSYEQYF
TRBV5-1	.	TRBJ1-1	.	TGCGCCAGCAGCTTGGTGACAGCGAACACTGAAGCTTTCTTT	CASSLVTANTEAFF
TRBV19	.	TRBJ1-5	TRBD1	TGTGCCAGTAGTATAAGTGGGACAGGGTTTCAGCCCCAGCATTTT	CASSISGTGFQPQHF
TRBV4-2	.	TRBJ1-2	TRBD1	TGTGCCAGCAGCACCCGGACAGGGGGCGACTATGGCTACACCTTC	CASSTRTGGDYGYTF
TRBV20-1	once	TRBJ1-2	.	TGCAGTGCTAGAGAGTTCACTGGCTACACCTTC	CSAREFTGYTF
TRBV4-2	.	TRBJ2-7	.	TGTGCCAGCAGCCAAGAGGTCCCGGGCGACGAGCAGTACTTC	CASSQEVPGDEQYF
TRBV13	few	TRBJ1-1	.	TGTGCCAGCAGCAACCAGGGATTTCCAGAAGCTTTCTTT	CASSNQGFPEAFF
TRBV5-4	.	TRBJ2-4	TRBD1	TGTGCCAGCAGCCATCCGGGACAGGGCTCAATGGCCAAAAACATTCAGTACTTC	CASSHPGQGSMAKNIQYF
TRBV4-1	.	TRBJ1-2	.	TGCGCCAGCAGCTTTACTCTACAGGGAAACTATGGCTACACCTTC	CASSFTLQGNYGYTF
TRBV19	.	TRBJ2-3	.	TGTGCCAGTAGTATACTCGGGTCAGATACGCAGTATTTT	CASSILGSDTQYF
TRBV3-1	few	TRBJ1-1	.	TGTGCCAGCAGCCTAGGGGAGGGCACTGAAGCTTTCTTT	CASSLGEGTEAFF
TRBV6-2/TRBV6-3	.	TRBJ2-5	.	TGTGCCAGCAGTTACCAAGAGACCCAGTACTTC	CASSYQETQYF
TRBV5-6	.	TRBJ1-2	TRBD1	TGTGCCAGCAGCATCGGGACAGGCTATGGCTACACCTTC	CASSIGTGYGYTF
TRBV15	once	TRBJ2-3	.	TGTGCCACCGGGATCCCGGGCTCCAGCACAGATACGCAGTATTTT	CATGIPGSSTDTQYF
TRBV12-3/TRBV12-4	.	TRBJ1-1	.	TGTGCCAGCAGTCCGCTGGGGGGTTTAGAAGCTTTCTTT	CASSPLGGLEAFF
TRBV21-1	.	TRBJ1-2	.	TGTGCCAGCAGCAAACGGCAGGACCCAAACTATGGCTACACCTTC	CASSKRQDPNYGYTF
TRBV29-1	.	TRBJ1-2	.	TGCAGCGTTACACTTGATGGCAGGAACTATGGCTACACCTTC	CSVTLDGRNYGYTF
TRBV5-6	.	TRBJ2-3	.	TGTGCCAGCAGCTTGGTGGCACAGCGTAGTGCGAATACGCAGTATTTT	CASSLVAQRSANTQYF
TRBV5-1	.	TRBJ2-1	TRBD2	TGCGCCAGCAGCTTCGTTAGCGGGGGGCTCACCTACAATGAGCAGTTCTTC	CASSFVSGGLTYNEQFF
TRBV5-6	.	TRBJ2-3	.	TGTGCCAGCAGCGCCGACAACACAGATACGCAGTATTTT	CASSADNTDTQYF
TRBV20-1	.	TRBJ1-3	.	TGCAGTGTTGGGGGCCGCTCTGGAAACACCATATATTTT	CSVGGRSGNTIYF
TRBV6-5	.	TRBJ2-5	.	TGTGCCAGCAGCAAGACAGTACAAGAGACCCAGTACTTC	CASSKTVQETQYF
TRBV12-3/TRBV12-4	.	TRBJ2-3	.	TGTGCCAGCAGCCGTATGGCTAGGTCTGAGACAGATACGCAGTATTTT	CASSRMARSETDTQYF
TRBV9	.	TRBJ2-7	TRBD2	TGTGCCAGCAGCGTGGGAGGACTAGCGAGGTCCTACGAGCAGTACTTC	CASSVGGLARSYEQYF
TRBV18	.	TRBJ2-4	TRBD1	TGTGCCAGCTCACCGGGCACAGGGGGCGGCAAAAACATTCAGTACTTC	CASSPGTGGGKNIQYF
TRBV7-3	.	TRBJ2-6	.	TGTGCCAGCAGCTTAACGGCAGGGCTCGGGGCCAACGTCCTGACTTTC	CASSLTAGLGANVLTF
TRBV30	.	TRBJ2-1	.	TGTGCCTGGAGTATCCCTTTAACCCAATGGGGCAATGAGCAGTTCTTC	CAWSIPLTQWGNEQFF
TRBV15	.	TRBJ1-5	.	TGTGCAAAGCTAGGCCAGCCCCAGCATTTT	CAKLGQPQHF
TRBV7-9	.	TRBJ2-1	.	TGTGCCAGCAGCTTTTTGGCAGCGGATGAGCAGTTCTTC	CASSFLAADEQFF
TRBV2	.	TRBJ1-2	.	TGTGCCAGCAGTGTCCCCGGACGCTATGGCTACACCTTC	CASSVPGRYGYTF
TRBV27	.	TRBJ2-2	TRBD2	TGTGCCAGCAGTCTTGGGACTAGCGGGTCCAGGGGCACCGGGGAGCTGTTTTTT	CASSLGTSGSRGTGELFF
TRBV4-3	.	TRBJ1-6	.	TGCGCCAGCAGCCAAGAGACAGCCCCCGCATCCGGGGCCCTCCACTTT	CASSQETAPASGALHF
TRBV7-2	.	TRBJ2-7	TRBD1	TGTGCCAGCAGCTTGGGGGGACAGGGGCCCTACGAGCAGTACTTC	CASSLGGQGPYEQYF
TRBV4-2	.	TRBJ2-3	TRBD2	TGTGCCAGCAGCCAAGATGGGCCAGCGGGGGGGACGCAGTATTTT	CASSQDGPAGGTQYF
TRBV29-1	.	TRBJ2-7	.	TGCAGCGCTCAGACAGGTTACGAGCAGTACTTC	CSAQTGYEQYF